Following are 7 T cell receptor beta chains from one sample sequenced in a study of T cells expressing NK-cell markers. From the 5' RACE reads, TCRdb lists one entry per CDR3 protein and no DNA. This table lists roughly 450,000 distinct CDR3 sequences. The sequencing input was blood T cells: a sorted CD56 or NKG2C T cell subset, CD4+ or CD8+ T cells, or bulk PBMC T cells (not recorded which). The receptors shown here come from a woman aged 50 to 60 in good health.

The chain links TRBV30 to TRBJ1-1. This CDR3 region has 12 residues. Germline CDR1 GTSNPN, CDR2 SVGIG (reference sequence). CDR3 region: CAWNPQNTEAFF. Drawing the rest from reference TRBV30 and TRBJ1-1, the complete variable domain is SQTIHQWPATLVQPVGSPLSLECTVEGTSNPNLYWYRQAAGRGLQLLFYSVGIGQISSEVPQNLSASRPQDRQFILSSKKLLLSDSGFYLCAWNPQNTEAFFGQGTRLTVV.

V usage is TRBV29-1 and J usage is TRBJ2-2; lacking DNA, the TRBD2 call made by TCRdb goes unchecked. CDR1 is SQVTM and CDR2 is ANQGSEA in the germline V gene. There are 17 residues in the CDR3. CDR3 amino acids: CSVTIIERGRAAGELFF.

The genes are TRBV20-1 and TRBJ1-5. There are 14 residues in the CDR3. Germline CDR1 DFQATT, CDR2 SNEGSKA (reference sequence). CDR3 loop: CSARGGVGGQPQHF.

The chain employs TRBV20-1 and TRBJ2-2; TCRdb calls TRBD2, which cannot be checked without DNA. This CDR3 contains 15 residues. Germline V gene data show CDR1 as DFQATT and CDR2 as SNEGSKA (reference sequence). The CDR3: CSAEAGGGVTGELFF.

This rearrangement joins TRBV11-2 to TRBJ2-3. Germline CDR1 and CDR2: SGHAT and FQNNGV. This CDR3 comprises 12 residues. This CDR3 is CASSIASDTQYF.

The CDR3 is CASSSWDGKETQYF. The V and J genes are TRBV27 and TRBJ2-5; TCRdb indicates TRBD2, and absent DNA this call remains unverified. The CDR3 sequence is 14 residues long. Per the germline V gene, CDR1 is MNHEY and CDR2 is SMNVEV (reference sequence).

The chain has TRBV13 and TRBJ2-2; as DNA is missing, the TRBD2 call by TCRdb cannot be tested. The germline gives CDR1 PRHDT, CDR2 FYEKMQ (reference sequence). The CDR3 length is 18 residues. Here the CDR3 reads CASSLGTVLATRTGELFF.